This section outlines one TCR beta chain sequence together with its context. Its antigen is undetermined. A junction end diverges from the germline sequence, so it may reflect a read error. The data were obtained in a study of identical twins. Study-level results: Beta out-of-frame sequences showed weaker excess twin sharing.

CDR3 size: 16 residues. Per the germline V gene, CDR1 is DFQATT and CDR2 is SNEGSKA (reference sequence). Addition of a universal primer site occurred through template switching, and cDNA carried unique molecular identifiers. Each CDR3 protein gets one entry after TCRdb re-called the 5' RACE reads with MiXCR. This table holds fewer than 650,000 distinct CDR3 sequences, just over 7% found once. This sample was shared with a second study, whose subject was yellow fever vaccine responses in identical twins.

This TCR was sampled from a woman between 18 and 30 years old in good health. Sequences were obtained from PBMCs. The chain combines TRBV20-1 with TRBJ2-7; 13 nucleotides line up with TRBD2. The CDR3 nucleotides read TGCTGTGCTAGTGGGACTAGCGGGAAAAGCTCCTACGAGCAGTACTTC. Its protein is CCASGTSGKSSYEQYF.